The 18 T cell receptor beta chains below all came from one sample that was sequenced in a study of T cell repertoires in cytomegalovirus infection. TCRdb reprocessed the reads with MiXCR, giving one entry per CDR3 protein. The sample shows 69,000 or so distinct CDR3 sequences, about 26% of them seen only once. No antigen is known for these receptors. Specimen: CD8+ T cells from cultured PBMCs, collected from culture after CMV antigen stimulation. Source of these receptors: a human donor in good health (CMV status not recorded). Some clones in this sample may be carry-over from other donors' samples.

The table lists this clonotype with a few counts. J is TRBJ2-7 and V is TRBV28, with no clear D. CDR1 and CDR2 from the germline V gene are MDHEN and SYDVKM. Trimming removed 8 bases from V and 2 bases from J, with 13 bases in between. The CDR3 length is 13 residues. The CDR3 loop is CASWQDGAYEQYF. In nucleotides, the CDR3 is TGTGCCAGCTGGCAGGACGGCGCCTACGAGCAGTACTTC. The entire variable domain, with the rest obtained from reference TRBV28 and TRBJ2-7, is as follows: DVKVTQSSRYLVKRTGEKVFLECVQDMDHENMFWYRQDPGLGLRLIYFSYDVKMKEKGDIPEGYSVSREKKERFSLILESASTNQTSMYLCASWQDGAYEQYFGPGTRLTVT.

This clonotype was counted many times. Germline is not matched at one junction end, which may reflect a read error. Here the CDR3 DNA reads TGTGCTAGCACCCCCGTCAGGGCTGGCGCTGAAGCTTTCTTT. Protein: CASTPVRAGAEAFF. The chain recombines TRBV7-7 with TRBJ1-1; possible D gene TRBD1, 5 bases. Germline CDR1 and CDR2: SSHAT and FNYEAQ (reference sequence). The length of the CDR3 is 14 residues.

As for this clonotype: A much larger clonotype is one base distant, so this may be a read error. V usage is TRBV7-4 and J usage is TRBJ2-1; 10 bases match TRBD2. The CDR3 covers 18 residues. Germline CDR1 is SGHVT and CDR2 is SQSDAQ. V trimming: 1 base; J trimming: 12 bases; junction bases outside the gene matches: 18. CDR3 protein: CASSLGQGGLAGDYVQFF. CDR3 DNA sequence: TGTGCCAGCAGCTTAGGTCAGGGGGGCCTAGCGGGAGATTATGTGCAGTTCTTC.

In regard to this clonotype: One end of the junction does not line up with germline, which may come from a read error. The J gene is TRBJ2-3, the V gene TRBV5-3; D is unclear. TRBV5-3 is filed as an ORF, its function uncertain. CDR3 length: 13 residues. CDR3 protein: CASSLYEEDTQYF. In DNA, the CDR3 is TGTGCCAGCAGCTTGTACGAAGAAGATACGCAGTATTTT.

This chain uses TRBV12-3 or TRBV12-4 with TRBJ2-1; TRBD2 is a possible D gene (5 bases). CDR3 length: 13 amino acids. Trimming took 7 bases from V and 12 from J, leaving 19 bases between them. CDR3 loop: CASTEGPSQAQFF. The CDR3 nucleotides are TGTGCCAGCACCGAGGGTCCTTCGCAGGCGCAGTTCTTC.

This clonotype was counted between two and nine times. V is TRBV7-6 and J is TRBJ2-3; 8 bases align to TRBD1. The germline V gene has CDR1 SGHVS and CDR2 FNYEAQ. The length of the CDR3 is 16 residues. J was trimmed by 4 bases and V by 5 bases; bases with no gene match: 11. CDR3 sequence (DNA): TGTGCCAGCAGCACCGCGGACAGGGTTAACCCAGATACGCAGTATTTT. Its translation is CASSTADRVNPDTQYF.

The CDR3 sequence: CASSGADSSYEQYF. The CDR3 nucleotides are TGTGCCAGCAGCGGCGCGGACAGCTCCTACGAGCAGTACTTC. The chain carries TRBV7-9 and TRBJ2-7; a possible D gene is TRBD1 (6 bases). The V and J ends lost 5 bases and 0 bases respectively, with 11 bases between them. This CDR3 spans 14 amino acids. Germline lookup yields CDR1 SEHNR and CDR2 FQNEAQ (reference sequence). Looking up the rest from reference TRBV7-9 and TRBJ2-7 gives the full variable domain: DTGVSQNPRHKITKRGQNVTFRCDPISEHNRLYWYRQTLGQGPEFLTYFQNEAQLEKSRLLSDRFSAERPKGSFSTLEIQRTEQGDSAMYLCASSGADSSYEQYFGPGTRLTVT.

This clonotype was picked up a small number of times. The chain carries TRBV6-1 and TRBJ1-2; D possibly corresponds to TRBD1 (5 bases). The germline V gene has CDR1 MNHNS and CDR2 SASEGT. The V and J ends lost 4 bases and 2 bases respectively, with 14 bases between them. The CDR3 sequence is 15 residues long. CDR3 bases: TGTGCCAGCAGTGGCCGGCCGGGACGAAACTATGGCTACACCTTC. Encoded protein: CASSGRPGRNYGYTF.

J is TRBJ2-7 and V is TRBV12-3 or TRBV12-4, with 8 bases identical to TRBD1. V was clipped by 7 bases and J by 0 bases; unmatched bases: 5. The CDR3 has 14 residues. The CDR3: CASNTDRGSYEQYF. CDR3 sequence (DNA): TGTGCCAGCAACACAGACAGGGGCTCCTACGAGCAGTACTTC.

The table lists this clonotype with many counts. The chain combines TRBV7-2 with TRBJ2-2, with D perhaps TRBD1 (6 bases). Germline values: CDR1 SGHTA, CDR2 FQGNSA. The germline V and J ends were trimmed by 5 bases and 6 bases, with 19 bases remaining between them. The CDR3 runs to 16 residues. In DNA form, the CDR3 reads TGTGCCAGCAGCACAATTTACAGGGTCCCCCCCGGGGAGCTGTTTTTT. Translated: CASSTIYRVPPGELFF.

The chain carries TRBV18 and TRBJ2-5; D is uncertain. The germline CDR1 and CDR2 sequences are KGHSH and LQKENI. The V and J ends lost 2 bases and 0 bases respectively, with 13 bases between them. The CDR3 extends over 16 amino acids. The CDR3: CASSPILQKDQETQYF. The CDR3 nucleotides read TGTGCCAGCTCACCAATACTTCAAAAGGACCAAGAGACCCAGTACTTC.

In this sample, this clonotype turned up many times. The chain couples TRBV5-6 to TRBJ1-6; D possibly corresponds to TRBD1 (5 bases). This CDR3 spans 16 amino acids. Germline V gene data show CDR1 as SGHDT and CDR2 as YYEEEE. Trimming took off 3 bases at V and 0 bases at J, with 10 bases between the two ends. CDR3 DNA sequence: TGTGCCAGCAGCTCTGCAGGGAGCTCCTATAATTCACCCCTCCACTTT. Amino acids: CASSSAGSSYNSPLHF. The full variable domain, in which reference TRBV5-6 and TRBJ1-6 provide the parts outside the CDR3, is DAGVTQSPTHLIKTRGQQVTLRCSPKSGHDTVSWYQQALGQGPQFIFQYYEEEERQRGNFPDRFSGHQFPNYSSELNVNALLLGDSALYLCASSSAGSSYNSPLHFGNGTRLTVT.

This clonotype appeared a few times. This chain links TRBV7-9 with TRBJ2-3, with D possibly being TRBD2 (6 bases). The CDR3 runs 17 residues. Germline lookup yields CDR1 SEHNR and CDR2 FQNEAQ (reference sequence). Between the trimmed V and J ends, which lost 1 base and 5 bases, there was a span of 19 bases. The CDR3 DNA follows: TGTGCCAGCAGCTTAGGAGACGGCTCCCGGGAGAAAGATACGCAGTATTTT. Translating gives CASSLGDGSREKDTQYF.

This clonotype was observed a few times. The chain links TRBV7-2 to TRBJ1-2, with a possible D match to TRBD1 (5 bases). This CDR3 is 14 amino acids long. Germline V gene lookup returns CDR1 SGHTA and CDR2 FQGNSA. Trimming stripped 3 bases from V and 3 bases from J, with 11 bases between. CDR3 bases: TGTGCCAGCAGCTTGGGCAGGGAAGACTATGGCTACACCTTC. Protein: CASSLGREDYGYTF.

This rearrangement joins TRBV19 to TRBJ1-6; D call uncertain. Germline V gene data show CDR1 as LNHDA and CDR2 as SQIVND (reference sequence). The CDR3 is 14 amino acids. Deletions cut 1 base from V and 4 bases from J, with 5 bases between. The CDR3 DNA follows: TGTGCCAGTAGTATAGGACAATATAATTCACCCCTCCACTTT. This codes for CASSIGQYNSPLHF.

This clonotype was observed at least ten times. This chain joins TRBV7-9 and TRBJ1-6, with 9 bases lining up with TRBD1. V shed 0 bases, J shed 0 bases, and the junction held 6 bases outside the gene matches. The CDR3 runs to 19 residues. CDR1 and CDR2 from the germline V gene are SEHNR and FQNEAQ (reference sequence). The CDR3 DNA reads TGTGCCAGCAGCTTAGCGACAGGGGGAAGGATCTCCTATAATTCACCCCTCCACTTT. Residues: CASSLATGGRISYNSPLHF.

This clonotype has a count of ten or more. This rearrangement joins TRBV6-1 to TRBJ1-2, with 7 bases identical to TRBD1. This CDR3 is built from 12 residues. Losses at the gene ends were 10 bases for V and 2 bases for J; bases not matched to a gene: 4. Germline V gene sequence: CDR1 MNHNS, CDR2 SASEGT. This chain's CDR3 is CAIRQGNYGYTF. The CDR3 region has the DNA TGTGCCATTCGACAGGGAAACTATGGCTACACCTTC.

This clonotype was seen a few times. V and J are TRBV10-3 and TRBJ2-1, with 8 bases identical to TRBD2. Trimming took 6 bases from V and 4 from J; bases not matched to a gene: 8. CDR3 length equals 15 residues. Germline loops: CDR1 ENHRY, CDR2 SYGVKD. CDR3 sequence reads: CAISAVTSDYNEQFF. DNA of the CDR3: TGTGCCATCAGCGCCGTGACTAGCGATTACAATGAGCAGTTCTTC.